The 10 T cell receptor beta chains presented below share a single source sample, sequenced in a study of CD8+ T cells in alopecia areata (dated by TCRdb to 2016 to 2019). The method was the immunoSEQ multiplex PCR assay. RNA was extracted from all samples and reverse transcribed into cDNA as template for TCR sequencing. Here the immuneACCESS table is served through TCRdb, limited to in-frame sequences with V and J called. Missing clones are a known gap in these copies; in checked studies unresolved V genes cover under half, and the rest lacks a known reason. Counted in this sample were about 200,000 clones; about 50% of them appeared once. The ten largest clonotypes hold 1.5% to 2% of the sample. Taken with the paper, the label for time point translates to: less than five weeks on oral tofacitinib. This specimen's treatment or condition label, per the study, means: oral pan-JAK inhibitor, 5-10 mg twice daily.

This specimen was CD4+ T cells sorted from blood, taken at week 4, from a patient treated with tofacitinib. Source of these receptors: a human donor with alopecia areata.

This chain uses TRBV13 with TRBJ2-1, with TRBD2 identical over 8 bases. CDR1 is PRHDT, CDR2 FYEKMQ, per germline (reference sequence). The CDR3 has 16 amino acids. Trimming at V came to 0 bases and at J to 3 bases, leaving 4 bases not matched to a gene. The CDR3 loop is CASSLGAGGNYNEQFF. For the CDR3, the DNA is TGTGCCAGCAGCTTAGGTGCGGGGGGAAACTACAATGAGCAGTTCTTC.

This clone came up a few times. The chain carries TRBV14 and TRBJ1-4; 7 nucleotides agree with TRBD1. The trim removed 4 bases at V and 8 bases at J, leaving 7 bases unmatched. The CDR3 loop spans 14 amino acids. Germline CDR1 SGHDN, CDR2 FVKESK. CDR3 protein: CASSPRQGQEKLFF. CDR3 bases: TGTGCCAGCAGCCCTAGACAGGGACAAGAAAAACTGTTTTTT.

The V and J genes are TRBV9 and TRBJ2-4; the D gene is possibly TRBD1 (6 bases). V lost 0 bases and J lost 8, with 15 bases in between. Germline values: CDR1 SGDLS, CDR2 YYNGEE. CDR3 length: 15 amino acids. The CDR3 DNA reads as TGTGCCAGCAGCGTAGCCACAGGGTTCACAGACATTCAGTACTTC. Translating it yields CASSVATGFTDIQYF.

The chain uses TRBV2 and TRBJ2-5; maybe TRBD1 (5 bases). V was clipped by 10 bases and J by 3 bases, with 9 bases between them. Per the germline V gene, CDR1 is SNHLY and CDR2 is FYNNEI. The CDR3 extends over 11 amino acids. CDR3 region: CATSREETQYF. The CDR3 region has the DNA TGTGCCACAAGCAGGGAAGAGACCCAGTACTTC.

This chain links TRBV9 with TRBJ2-1; TRBD2 matches at 13 bases. The CDR3 consists of 15 residues. Germline V gene lookup returns CDR1 SGDLS and CDR2 YYNGEE. V was clipped by 7 bases and J by 9 bases; unmatched bases: 10. CDR3 nucleotides: TGTGCCAGCGCCAAAACTAGCGGGGGGGCAGTTGAGCAGTTCTTC. It yields the protein CASAKTSGGAVEQFF.

This clone was counted many times. The V and J genes are TRBV2 and TRBJ1-5; 11 positions match TRBD1. CDR3 length: 15 residues. The germline V gene has CDR1 SNHLY and CDR2 FYNNEI. V lost 5 bases and J lost 3; bases outside the gene matches: 3. The CDR3 loop reads CASSYGQGANQPQHF. The DNA for the CDR3 is TGTGCCAGCAGTTATGGACAGGGGGCCAATCAGCCCCAGCATTTT.

The chain joins TRBV30 to TRBJ1-2, with D perhaps TRBD1 (6 bases). Trimming left V 0 bases short and J 4 bases short, with 9 bases between. Germline CDR1 and CDR2: GTSNPN and SVGIG (reference sequence). This CDR3 spans 13 amino acids. DNA of the CDR3: TGTGCCTGGAGTGTCGGACAGCTCTATGGCTACACCTTC. This codes for CAWSVGQLYGYTF.

This clone was recorded once. CDR3 nucleotide sequence: TGTGCCAGCAATAGCGGGGACGGGGCCAACGTCCTGACTTTC. Translated, it gives CASNSGDGANVLTF. The J gene is TRBJ2-6, the V gene TRBV2; TRBD2 matches 8 bases. The ends lost 7 bases at V and 4 bases at J; junction bases unmatched: 3. Germline lookup yields CDR1 SNHLY and CDR2 FYNNEI. The CDR3 consists of 14 residues.

This clone was seen at least ten times. Distinct nucleotide sequences in the sample also encode this CDR3. V gene TRBV20-1 combines with J gene TRBJ1-1; D is ambiguous. This CDR3 spans 11 amino acids. CDR1 and CDR2 from the germline V gene are DFQATT and SNEGSKA (reference sequence). V lost 1 base and J lost 4, with 4 bases in between. The CDR3 nucleotides read TGCAGTGCTAGAGGGGGCACTGAAGCTTTCTTT. Translating it yields CSARGGTEAFF.

This clone was observed once. The V call is TRBV30, the J call TRBJ1-1; D is undetermined. The germline CDR1 and CDR2 sequences are GTSNPN and SVGIG (reference sequence). This CDR3 contains 12 residues. V gave up 0 bases and J gave up 4 bases, with 6 bases separating them. The CDR3 here is CAWSVWGTEAFF. DNA for the CDR3: TGTGCCTGGAGTGTCTGGGGCACTGAAGCTTTCTTT.